A single sample is the source of the 5 T cell receptor beta chains below, sequenced in a study of cytomegalovirus exposure and HLA in healthy donors. Data came from immunoSEQ multiplex PCR; TCRdb stores just in-frame clones and leaves some out. The table shows fewer than 200,000 clones, with less than 90% occurring only once. The source material was PBMCs. All receptors derive from a woman aged 25 to 39 in good health and CMV-seronegative.

The chain joins TRBV9 to TRBJ1-3, with unresolved D. Trimming took 3 bases from V and 9 from J, leaving 10 bases between them. The germline gives CDR1 SGDLS, CDR2 YYNGEE. The CDR3 spans 12 residues. CDR3 nucleotides: TGTGCCAGCAGCGACACCAGTGGCACCATATATTTT. Its protein is CASSDTSGTIYF.

The chain uses TRBV7-2 and TRBJ2-5, with 12 bases identical to TRBD2. Germline loops: CDR1 SGHTA, CDR2 FQGNSA. V lost 2 bases and J lost 5; bases outside the gene matches: 6. The CDR3 is made up of 16 amino acids. CDR3 region: CASSLTSGRLAETQYF. CDR3 DNA: TGTGCCAGCAGCTTAACTAGCGGGAGGCTGGCGGAGACCCAGTACTTC.

The chain is built from TRBV25-1 and TRBJ2-5; D is perhaps TRBD1 (5 bases). The length of the CDR3 is 12 residues. Trimming removed 6 bases at V and 10 bases at J, with 15 bases between. CDR1 MGHDK and CDR2 SYGVNS come from the germline V gene. The CDR3 region is CASSEDTADQYF. CDR3 DNA: TGTGCCAGCAGCGAGGACACCGCAGACCAGTACTTC.

Turning to this clone: The sample has other DNA sequences that encode this CDR3 too. The chain links TRBV4-3 to TRBJ1-2, with 7 bases that match TRBD1. This CDR3 has 15 residues. V was pared by 0 bases and J by 4 bases, with 5 bases of the junction left unmatched. Germline V CDR1 and CDR2: LGHNA, YSLEER. CDR3 residues: CASSQDRGTAYGYTF. The CDR3 nucleotides read TGCGCCAGCAGCCAAGATCGGGGGACAGCCTATGGCTACACCTTC.

CDR3 in amino acids: CASSLEMGFWDTNVLTF. The CDR3 region has the DNA TGCGCCAGCAGCTTGGAAATGGGTTTTTGGGACACCAACGTCCTGACTTTC. The chain combines TRBV5-1 with TRBJ2-6; tentative D call: TRBD1 (6 bases). Germline CDR1 SGHRS, CDR2 YFSETQ. Trimming stripped 0 bases from V and 8 bases from J, with 18 bases between. CDR3 length equals 17 residues.